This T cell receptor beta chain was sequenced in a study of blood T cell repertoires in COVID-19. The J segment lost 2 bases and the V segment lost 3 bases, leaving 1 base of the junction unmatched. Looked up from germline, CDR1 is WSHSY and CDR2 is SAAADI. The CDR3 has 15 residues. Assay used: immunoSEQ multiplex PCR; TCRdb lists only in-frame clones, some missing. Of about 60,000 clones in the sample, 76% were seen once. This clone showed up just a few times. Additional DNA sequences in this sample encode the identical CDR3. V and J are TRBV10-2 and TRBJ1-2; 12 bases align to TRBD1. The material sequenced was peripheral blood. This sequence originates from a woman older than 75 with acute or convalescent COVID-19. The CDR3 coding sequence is TGCGCCAGCAGTGAAGGGACAGGGGGCAACTATGGCTACACCTTC. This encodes CASSEGTGGNYGYTF.